Only a few counts were recorded for the clone carrying this T cell receptor (beta chain). As yet, its antigen is unknown. Repertoires were generated with immunoSEQ multiplex PCR, while TCRdb's copy carries only in-frame clones and drops some. The sample includes approximately 15,000 clones, around 36% of them seen just once. This entry is derived from a study of neoadjuvant anti-PD-1 for oral cavity cancer. Findings and caveats of the study: Each response group had just a few patients in TCR analyses. Higher pretreatment blood Treg/Th17 ratios correlated with higher pretreatment blood and lower post-treatment tumor TCRbeta clonality.

The time point: after neoadjuvant nivolumab, at surgical resection. These newly diagnosed stage II-IVA oral cavity squamous cell carcinoma patients had no prior systemic or radiation treatment. Germline lookup yields CDR1 SEHNR and CDR2 FQNEAQ (reference sequence). This CDR3 contains 15 residues. The V segment lost 5 bases and the J segment 7 bases; nucleotides outside the gene matches: 8. The specimen comprised tumor tissue, sampled after nivolumab (anti-PD-1) treatment. The sequence was collected from a person aged 35-79 years with oral cavity squamous cell carcinoma. The chain has TRBV7-9 and TRBJ2-1; 10 bases map to TRBD1. As DNA, the CDR3 is TGTGCCAGCAGCCCGCCCCAGGGACAGGGGAATGAGCAGTTCTTC. Encoded protein: CASSPPQGQGNEQFF.